These T cell receptor beta chains were read from a single sample in a study of human T cells and chemical hapten exposure. A single record per CDR3 protein comes from TCRdb applying MiXCR to the RACE reads. The profile shows tens of thousands of distinct CDR3 sequences, 5.5% to 7.5% of them singletons. The source was whole blood, collected in connection with sensitization to the hapten diphenylcyclopropenone (DPC). Source of these receptors: a young woman with alopecia areata. Some clones in this sample may be carry-over from other donors' samples. CDR3s include the opening cysteine and the closing phenylalanine or tryptophan. A D gene is named only where the DNA matches it firmly. The listing skips clone size in some rows; elsewhere it reads once, few, many or a size class.

d_call clone_size j_call v_call cdr3_nt cdr3_aa
NA NA TRBJ1-5 TRBV20-1 TGCAGTGCTAGAGGGGGAGTCCGACCCTATCAGCCCCAGCATTTT CSARGGVRPYQPQHF
NA many TRBJ2-3 TRBV11-2 TGTGCCAGCAGCTTAAGGGGGTTAGCTAGAGATACGCAGTATTTT CASSLRGLARDTQYF
NA few TRBJ1-2 TRBV4-2 TGTGCCAGCAGCCAAGTGGGGGGCGAAAGAGGTGGCTACACCTTC CASSQVGGERGGYTF
TRBD2 few TRBJ2-1 TRBV6-6 TGTGCCAGCAGTTATATTCGCTGGGGGGGGGGGTTCTACAATGAGCAGTTCTTC CASSYIRWGGGFYNEQFF
NA few TRBJ1-3 TRBV12-3/TRBV12-4 TGTGCCAGCAGCCTACAGGCTGGAAACACCATATATTTT CASSLQAGNTIYF
TRBD1 many TRBJ1-1 TRBV11-2 TGTGCCAGCAGCCTAGGACCCCAGGGGGGGGCTTTCTTT CASSLGPQGGAFF
NA many TRBJ1-5 TRBV3-1 TGTGCCAGCAGCTCCCGGTCAAATCAGCCCCAGCATTTT CASSSRSNQPQHF
NA many TRBJ1-1 TRBV18 TGTGCCAGCTCCCCCGGCCCGAACACTGAAGCTTTCTTT CASSPGPNTEAFF
TRBD2 many TRBJ2-1 TRBV27 TGTGCCAGCAGTCCCGGGACTAGCGGGGGGGCATCCTACAATGAGCAGTTCTTC CASSPGTSGGASYNEQFF
TRBD2 many TRBJ2-1 TRBV7-9 TGTGCCAGCAGCTCCGGGACTAGCGGGACTTCAAGCTCCTACAATGAGCAGTTCTTC CASSSGTSGTSSSYNEQFF
NA few TRBJ1-2 TRBV6-5 TGTGCCAGCAGTTACAGGACGTGGAAAGGGCAAGTCGGCTACACCTTC CASSYRTWKGQVGYTF
TRBD1 many TRBJ2-7 TRBV28 TGTGCCAGCGGTACAGGGGACTACGAGCAGTACTTC CASGTGDYEQYF
TRBD1 few TRBJ2-1 TRBV10-3 TGTGCCATCAGTGGAAGACAGGGGGCCGGCAATGAGCAGTTCTTC CAISGRQGAGNEQFF
NA many TRBJ1-1 TRBV11-2 TGTGCCAGCAGTATTGGACAGCGGAACACTGAAGCTTTCTTT CASSIGQRNTEAFF
TRBD2 NA TRBJ2-1 TRBV5-1 TGCGCCAGCAGCGTTGGGGGGGAAAACAATGAGCAGTTCTTC CASSVGGENNEQFF
TRBD2 many TRBJ2-3 TRBV2 TGTGCCAGCAAGGGACTAGCGGGACGTACAGATACGCAGTATTTT CASKGLAGRTDTQYF
NA many TRBJ1-1 TRBV5-5 TGTGCCAGCAGCTTCAGGGTATTGAACACTGAAGCTTTCTTT CASSFRVLNTEAFF
NA few TRBJ1-5 TRBV6-2/TRBV6-3 TGTGCCAGCAGCTCGACCGGATTCAATCAGCCCCAGCATTTT CASSSTGFNQPQHF